This TCR beta chain originates from a study of blood T cells in healthy people across ages. Study-wide findings and caveats: Roughly linear declines in TCR beta diversity per million T cells occurred with age. CMV infection status of these donors was not known.

The authors ran a second PCR of about 6 to 11 cycles using a sample-barcoded 5' primer and a J-beta primer mix. A tag from a template-switch adaptor with 12 random nucleotides marked each cDNA molecule. In TCRdb, the 5' RACE reads were re-called with MiXCR into one record per CDR3 protein. The sample contains 2 million or so distinct CDR3 sequences, 49% of which appear only once. The germline V gene encodes CDR1 MNHEY and CDR2 SMNVEV (reference sequence). This CDR3 has 15 amino acids. This clonotype has more than one count but fewer than ten. Its antigen is not known. A read error may produce the germline difference seen at one junction end.

The chain recombines TRBV27 with TRBJ2-5; tentatively, D is TRBD1 (7 bases). The sequencing sample was made of blood. The clonotype originates from a woman aged 40 to 49 in good health. CDR3 coding DNA: TGTGCCAGCCGCCAGGTGTCAGGGGGGCAAGGGACCCAGTACTTC. This codes for CASRQVSGGQGTQYF.